This T cell receptor beta chain was captured in a study of vaccination and CD4 T cells after COVID-19. On the study more broadly: Two Hispanic individuals were among six male and four female convalescent patients. Study results and caveats: Convalescent patients displayed a median 86.3% of reactive clones emerging only post-vaccination.

The Oncomine TCR Beta short-read assay was applied to DNA of cultured CD4+ T cells. TCRdb recomputed calls from the PCR reads with MiXCR, one row per CDR3 protein. The sample has 15,000 or so distinct CDR3 sequences; 72% are singletons. As for this clonotype: The antigen is not known.

Treatment here: roughly 10-day PBMC culture with coronavirus spike peptide pools or control peptides (ViraFEST assay). In germline, CDR1 is MNHNS, CDR2 SASEGT. Losses at the gene ends were 8 bases for V and 3 bases for J; bases not matched to a gene: 14. This CDR3 comprises 17 residues. This TCR was recovered from a human donor who had recovered from COVID-19. This chain uses TRBV6-1 with TRBJ2-7; 12 bases agree with TRBD1. Sequenced: CD4+ T cells from blood, cultured in vitro. DNA of the CDR3: TGTGCCAGCGGAAAGGGACAGGGGGCCCCCCTTCTCTACGAGCAGTACTTC. Translated, it gives CASGKGQGAPLLYEQYF.